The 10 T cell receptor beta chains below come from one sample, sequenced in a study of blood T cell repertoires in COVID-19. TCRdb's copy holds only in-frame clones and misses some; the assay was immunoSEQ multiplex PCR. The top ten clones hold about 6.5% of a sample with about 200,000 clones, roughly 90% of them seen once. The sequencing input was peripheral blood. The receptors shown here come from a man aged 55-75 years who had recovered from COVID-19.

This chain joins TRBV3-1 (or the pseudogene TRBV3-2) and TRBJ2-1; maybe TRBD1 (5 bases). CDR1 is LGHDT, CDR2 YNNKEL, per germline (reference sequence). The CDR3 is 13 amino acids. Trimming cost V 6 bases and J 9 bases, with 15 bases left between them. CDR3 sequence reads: CASSLGVRGEQFF. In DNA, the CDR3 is TGTGCCAGCAGTTTAGGGGTACGCGGTGAGCAGTTCTTC.

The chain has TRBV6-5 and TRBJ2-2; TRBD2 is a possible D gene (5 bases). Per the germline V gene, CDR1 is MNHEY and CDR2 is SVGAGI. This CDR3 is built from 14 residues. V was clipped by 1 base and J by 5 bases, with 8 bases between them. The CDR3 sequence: CASSYYSGTGELFF. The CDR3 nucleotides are TGTGCCAGCAGTTACTATTCGGGGACCGGGGAGCTGTTTTTT.

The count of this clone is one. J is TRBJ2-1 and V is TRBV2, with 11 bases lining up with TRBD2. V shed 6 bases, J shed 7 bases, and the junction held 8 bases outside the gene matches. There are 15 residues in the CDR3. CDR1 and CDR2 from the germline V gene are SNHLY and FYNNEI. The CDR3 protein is CASRPGTSGMNEQFF. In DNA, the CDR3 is TGTGCCAGCAGACCCGGGACTAGCGGTATGAATGAGCAGTTCTTC. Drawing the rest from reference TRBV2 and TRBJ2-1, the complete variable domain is EPEVTQTPSHQVTQMGQEVILRCVPISNHLYFYWYRQILGQKVEFLVSFYNNEISEKSEIFDDQFSVERPDGSNFTLKIRSTKLEDSAMYFCASRPGTSGMNEQFFGPGTRLTVL.

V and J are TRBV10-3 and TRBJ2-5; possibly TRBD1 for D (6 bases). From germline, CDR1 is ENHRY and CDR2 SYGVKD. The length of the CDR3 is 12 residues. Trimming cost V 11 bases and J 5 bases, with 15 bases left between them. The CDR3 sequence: CASGAGAETQYF. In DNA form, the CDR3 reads TGTGCCTCAGGGGCAGGGGCGGAGACCCAGTACTTC.

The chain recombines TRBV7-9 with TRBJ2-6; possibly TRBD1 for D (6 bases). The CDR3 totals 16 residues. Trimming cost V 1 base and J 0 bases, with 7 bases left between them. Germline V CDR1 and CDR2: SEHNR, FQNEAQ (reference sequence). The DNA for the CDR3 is TGTGCCAGCAGCTTAGACAGGGACTCTGGGGCCAACGTCCTGACTTTC. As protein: CASSLDRDSGANVLTF.

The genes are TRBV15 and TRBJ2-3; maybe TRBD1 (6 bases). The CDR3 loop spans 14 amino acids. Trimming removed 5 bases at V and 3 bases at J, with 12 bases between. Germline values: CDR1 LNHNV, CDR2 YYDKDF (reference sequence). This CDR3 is CATSGAGVTDTQYF. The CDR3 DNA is TGTGCCACCAGCGGGGCAGGGGTAACAGATACGCAGTATTTT.

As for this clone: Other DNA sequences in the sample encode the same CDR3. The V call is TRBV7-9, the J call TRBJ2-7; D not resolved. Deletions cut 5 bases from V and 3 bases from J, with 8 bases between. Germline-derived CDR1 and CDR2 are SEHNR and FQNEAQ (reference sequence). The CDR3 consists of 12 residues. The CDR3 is CASSLVSYEQYF. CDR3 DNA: TGTGCCAGCAGCCTTGTCAGCTACGAGCAGTACTTC.

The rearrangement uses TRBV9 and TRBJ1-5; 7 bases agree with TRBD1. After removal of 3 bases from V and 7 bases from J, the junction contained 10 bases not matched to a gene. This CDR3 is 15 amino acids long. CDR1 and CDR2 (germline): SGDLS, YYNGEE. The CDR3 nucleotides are TGTGCCAGCAGCGCCCAAGGGGGCAGGGCACAGCCCCAGCATTTT. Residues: CASSAQGGRAQPQHF.

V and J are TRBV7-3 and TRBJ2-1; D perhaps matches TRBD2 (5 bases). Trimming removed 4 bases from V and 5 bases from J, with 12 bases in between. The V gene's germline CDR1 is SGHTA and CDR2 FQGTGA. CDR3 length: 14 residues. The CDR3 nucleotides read TGTGCCAGCAGCTCACGACACGGGGACAATGAGCAGTTCTTC. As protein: CASSSRHGDNEQFF. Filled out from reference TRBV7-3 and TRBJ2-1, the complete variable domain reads GAGVSQTPSNKVTEKGKYVELRCDPISGHTALYWYRQSLGQGPEFLIYFQGTGAADDSGLPNDRFFAVRPEGSVSTLKIQRTERGDSAVYLCASSSRHGDNEQFFGPGTRLTVL.

CDR3 DNA sequence: TGTGCCAGCAGCTTAACGGGGCACTACCAAGAGACCCAGTACTTC. It translates to CASSLTGHYQETQYF. The chain couples TRBV7-3 to TRBJ2-5; a weak D match, TRBD1 (5 bases). This CDR3 contains 15 residues. Germline V gene sequence: CDR1 SGHTA, CDR2 FQGTGA. Deletions cut 0 bases from V and 0 bases from J, with 8 bases between. Full variable domain (rest looked up from reference TRBV7-3 and TRBJ2-5): GAGVSQTPSNKVTEKGKYVELRCDPISGHTALYWYRQSLGQGPEFLIYFQGTGAADDSGLPNDRFFAVRPEGSVSTLKIQRTERGDSAVYLCASSLTGHYQETQYFGPGTRLLVL.